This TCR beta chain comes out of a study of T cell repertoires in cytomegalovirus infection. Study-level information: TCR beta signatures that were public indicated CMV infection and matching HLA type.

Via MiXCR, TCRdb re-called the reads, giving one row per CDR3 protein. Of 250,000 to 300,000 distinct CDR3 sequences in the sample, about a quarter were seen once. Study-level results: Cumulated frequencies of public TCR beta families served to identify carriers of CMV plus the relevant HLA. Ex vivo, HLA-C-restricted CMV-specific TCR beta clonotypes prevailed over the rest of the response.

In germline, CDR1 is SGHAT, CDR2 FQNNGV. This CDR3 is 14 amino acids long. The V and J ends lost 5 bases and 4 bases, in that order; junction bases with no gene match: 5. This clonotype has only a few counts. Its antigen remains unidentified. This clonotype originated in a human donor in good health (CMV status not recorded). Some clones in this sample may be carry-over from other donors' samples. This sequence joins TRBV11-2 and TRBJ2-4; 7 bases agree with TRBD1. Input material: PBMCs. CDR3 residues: CASSPRDRKNIQYF. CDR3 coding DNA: TGTGCCAGCAGCCCCCGGGACAGAAAAAACATTCAGTACTTC.